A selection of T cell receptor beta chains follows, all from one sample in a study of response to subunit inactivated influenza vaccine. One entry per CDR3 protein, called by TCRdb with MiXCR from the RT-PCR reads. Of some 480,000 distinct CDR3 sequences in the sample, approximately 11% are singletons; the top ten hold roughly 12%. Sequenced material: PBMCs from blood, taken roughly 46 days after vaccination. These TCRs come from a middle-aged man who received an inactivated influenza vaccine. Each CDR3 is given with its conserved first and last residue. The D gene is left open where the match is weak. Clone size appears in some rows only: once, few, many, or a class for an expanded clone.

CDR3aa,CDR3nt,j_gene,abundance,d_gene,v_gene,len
CASSSLAGPFTDTQYF,TGTGCCAGCAGCTCCTTAGCGGGGCCTTTCACAGATACGCAGTATTTT,TRBJ2-3,.,TRBD2,TRBV7-2,16
CASRLGLARADTQYF,TGTGCCAGCCGGTTGGGGCTAGCTCGAGCAGATACGCAGTATTTT,TRBJ2-3,.,.,TRBV7-6,15
CASSPTSGRYNEQFF,TGTGCCAGCAGTCCTACTAGCGGGAGGTACAATGAGCAGTTCTTC,TRBJ2-1,many,TRBD2,TRBV12-3/TRBV12-4,15
CASSQAAGGDTQYF,TGTGCCAGCAGCCAAGCGGCGGGGGGAGATACGCAGTATTTT,TRBJ2-3,.,TRBD2,TRBV3-1,14
CASSSSRRVRDQIRYEQYF,TGTGCCAGCAGCTCTTCCCGCAGGGTAAGGGACCAAATAAGGTACGAGCAGTACTTC,TRBJ2-7,.,.,TRBV11-2,19
CATLPFSGSRGEQFF,TGTGCCACCCTCCCCTTTAGCGGGAGTAGGGGTGAGCAGTTCTTC,TRBJ2-1,many,TRBD2,TRBV28,15
CASRKATSGSPDTQYF,TGTGCCAGCAGAAAGGCGACTAGCGGGAGCCCAGATACGCAGTATTTT,TRBJ2-3,.,TRBD2,TRBV6-1,16
CASSLETSGAFQETQYF,TGTGCCAGCAGCTTAGAGACTAGCGGGGCCTTCCAAGAGACCCAGTACTTC,TRBJ2-5,few,TRBD2,TRBV11-2,17
CASSLLRGAEQYF,TGTGCCAGCAGCTTACTCCGGGGGGCCGAGCAGTACTTC,TRBJ2-7,.,.,TRBV7-8,13
CASSQDPRRADTQYF,TGTGCCAGCAGCCAAGATCCCCGACGAGCGGATACGCAGTATTTT,TRBJ2-3,few,.,TRBV3-1,15
CSARVEGPYSYEQYF,TGCAGTGCTAGAGTAGAAGGACCGTACTCCTACGAGCAGTACTTC,TRBJ2-7,few,.,TRBV20-1,15
CASSQEPRVNANTGELFF,TGTGCCAGCAGCCAAGAGCCGCGGGTGAACGCGAACACCGGGGAGCTGTTTTTT,TRBJ2-2,few,.,TRBV4-2,18
CASSFSAGSSTGELFF,TGCGCCAGCAGCTTCTCCGCAGGTTCTTCCACCGGGGAGCTGTTTTTT,TRBJ2-2,few,.,TRBV5-1,16
CSARDFRVRFSPLHF,TGCAGTGCTAGAGATTTCAGGGTTAGGTTTTCACCCCTCCACTTT,TRBJ1-6,many,.,TRBV20-1,15